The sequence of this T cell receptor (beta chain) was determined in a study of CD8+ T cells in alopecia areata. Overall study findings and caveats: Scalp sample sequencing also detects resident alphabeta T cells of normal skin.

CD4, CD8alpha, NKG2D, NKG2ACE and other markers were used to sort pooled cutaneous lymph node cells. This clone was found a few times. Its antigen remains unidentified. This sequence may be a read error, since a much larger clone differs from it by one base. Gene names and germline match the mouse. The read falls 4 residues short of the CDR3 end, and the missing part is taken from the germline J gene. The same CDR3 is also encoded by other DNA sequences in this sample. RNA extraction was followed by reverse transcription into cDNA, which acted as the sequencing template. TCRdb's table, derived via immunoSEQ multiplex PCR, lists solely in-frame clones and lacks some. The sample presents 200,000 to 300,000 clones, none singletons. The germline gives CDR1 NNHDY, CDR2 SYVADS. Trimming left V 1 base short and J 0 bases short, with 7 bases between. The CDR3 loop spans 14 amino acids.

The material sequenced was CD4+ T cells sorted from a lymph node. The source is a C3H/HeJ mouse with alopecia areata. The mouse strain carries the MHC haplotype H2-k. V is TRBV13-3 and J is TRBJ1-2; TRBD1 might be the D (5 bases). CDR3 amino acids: CASSDWGANSDYTF. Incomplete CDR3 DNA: TGTGCCAGCAGTGATTGGGGGGCAAACTCC.